The present TCR beta chain was sequenced within a study of beta chain features in type 1 diabetes. Notes on the study in general: Among patients with Type 1 diabetes, TCRB CDR3s were moderately but significantly shorter in every one of the four CD4+ subsets. PCR, the amplification step, might favor shorter templates, equally in patients and controls.

TCRB transcripts that were expressed got sequenced, as all of the isolated RNA had been reverse transcribed. Data came from immunoSEQ multiplex PCR; TCRdb stores just in-frame clones and leaves some out. The table records 250,000 to 350,000 clones, 14% of them present only once. This clone was detected a few times. The target antigen is unknown. This CDR3 spans 16 amino acids. V was trimmed by 2 bases and J by 0 bases, leaving 14 bases between them. CDR1 is SEHNR and CDR2 is FQNEAQ in the germline V gene (reference sequence). This rearrangement joins TRBV7-9 to TRBJ2-7; a possible D gene is TRBD1 (6 bases). The receptor's source is a man aged 30 to 45 with type 1 diabetes. The material sequenced was naive CD4+ T cells from blood. The CDR3 loop is CASSLRVGRGSYEQYF. The CDR3 DNA sequence: TGTGCCAGCAGCTTACGGGTGGGCAGGGGCTCCTACGAGCAGTACTTC.